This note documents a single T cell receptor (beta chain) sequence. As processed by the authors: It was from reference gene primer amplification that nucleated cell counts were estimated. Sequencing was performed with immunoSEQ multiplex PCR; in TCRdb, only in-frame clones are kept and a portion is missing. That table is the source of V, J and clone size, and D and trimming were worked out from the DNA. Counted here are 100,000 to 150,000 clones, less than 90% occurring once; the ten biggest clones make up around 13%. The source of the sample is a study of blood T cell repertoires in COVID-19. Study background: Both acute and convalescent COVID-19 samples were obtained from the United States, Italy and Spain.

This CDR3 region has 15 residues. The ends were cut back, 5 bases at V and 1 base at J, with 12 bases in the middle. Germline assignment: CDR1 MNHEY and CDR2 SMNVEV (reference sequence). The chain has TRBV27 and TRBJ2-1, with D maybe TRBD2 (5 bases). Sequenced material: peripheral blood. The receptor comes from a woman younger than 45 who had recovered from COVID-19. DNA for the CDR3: TGTGCCAGCAGTCCTACTAGTTGGTCCTACAATGAGCAGTTCTTC. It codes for CASSPTSWSYNEQFF.